A single sample is the source of the 12 T cell receptor beta chains below, sequenced in a study of T cells in tumors after PD-1 blockade (dated by TCRdb to the late 2010s). Library prep was done by the immunoSEQ multiplex PCR assay. Sourced from immuneACCESS, this table was stored by TCRdb with only in-frame sequences that have V and J called. A share of the clones is absent; for the studies checked, an unresolved V gene accounts for under half, and the remainder has no known explanation. This sample comprises over 20,000 clones, roughly four fifths of them detected only once. The ten largest clones add up to roughly 12% of the sample. The time point label of this sample denotes: after anti-PD-1 therapy. The source material was PBMCs, sampled after anti-PD-1 treatment. These receptors originate from a human donor with basal cell carcinoma.

CDR3 sequence reads: CASRVTGVEGEKLFF. The CDR3 DNA sequence: TGTGCCAGCAGGGTGACAGGGGTTGAGGGTGAAAAACTGTTTTTT. The chain employs TRBV2 and TRBJ1-4; 8 nucleotides agree with TRBD1. Germline V gene lookup returns CDR1 SNHLY and CDR2 FYNNEI. This CDR3 is built from 15 residues. V lost 6 bases, J lost 7 bases, and 10 bases stayed unmatched.

The CDR3 DNA reads as TGTGCCAGCAGCGTAACAGGGCGTCCCTACGAGCAGTACTTC. As protein: CASSVTGRPYEQYF. This chain links TRBV9 with TRBJ2-7, with D perhaps matching TRBD1 (6 bases). The CDR3 is 14 residues long. Germline V lookup: CDR1 SGDLS, CDR2 YYNGEE. V was cut by 1 base and J by 2 bases, with 10 bases left in between.

The CDR3 DNA sequence: TGTGCCAGTAGTGCACATACCCGGGTGGGGAGCGGGGAGCTGTTTTTT. This sequence encodes CASSAHTRVGSGELFF. The chain uses TRBV19 and TRBJ2-2; a possible D gene is TRBD2 (5 bases). The germline gives CDR1 LNHDA, CDR2 SQIVND (reference sequence). The germline V and J ends were trimmed by 5 bases and 7 bases, with 20 bases remaining between them. The CDR3 contains 16 residues.

This chain joins TRBV5-6 and TRBJ2-5; maybe TRBD1 (6 bases). Germline V gene sequence: CDR1 SGHDT, CDR2 YYEEEE. CDR3 size: 15 residues. The germline V and J ends were trimmed by 0 bases and 9 bases, with 18 bases remaining between them. This CDR3 is CASSLAGQRGFAQYF. The DNA of the CDR3 is TGTGCCAGCAGCTTGGCGGGACAACGCGGGTTCGCCCAGTACTTC.

V and J are TRBV27 and TRBJ1-1; D is unclear. Trimming stripped 3 bases from V and 2 bases from J, with 7 bases between. CDR1 MNHEY and CDR2 SMNVEV come from the germline V gene (reference sequence). The CDR3 covers 13 residues. The CDR3 loop is CASSLSPNTEAFF. CDR3 coding DNA: TGTGCCAGCAGTTTGAGCCCAAACACTGAAGCTTTCTTT.

This chain joins TRBV2 and TRBJ1-1, with 8 bases fitting TRBD1. The CDR3 sequence is 12 residues long. The V segment lost 9 bases and the J segment 1 base; nucleotides outside the gene matches: 1. Germline V gene lookup returns CDR1 SNHLY and CDR2 FYNNEI. The DNA for the CDR3 is TGTGCCAGGGGGACAGGGAACACTGAAGCTTTCTTT. Translating it yields CARGTGNTEAFF.

V is TRBV27 and J is TRBJ1-4, with 8 bases lining up with TRBD1. Per the germline V gene, CDR1 is MNHEY and CDR2 is SMNVEV (reference sequence). This CDR3 comprises 16 residues. Germline trimming cut 8 bases from V and 4 bases from J; bases unmatched to any gene: 12. CDR3 residues: CASASFGQGLNEKLFF. In DNA form, the CDR3 reads TGTGCCAGCGCTTCTTTCGGACAGGGTCTTAATGAAAAACTGTTTTTT. The variable domain in full, with the rest retrieved from reference TRBV27 and TRBJ1-4, is EAQVTQNPRYLITVTGKKLTVTCSQNMNHEYMSWYRQDPGLGLRQIYYSMNVEVTDKGDVPEGYKVSRKEKRNFPLILESPSPNQTSLYFCASASFGQGLNEKLFFGSGTQLSVL.

The V gene is TRBV30, the J gene TRBJ2-4; D is ambiguous. Trimming left V 1 base short and J 9 bases short, with 10 bases between. This CDR3 region has 12 residues. Germline CDR1 is GTSNPN and CDR2 is SVGIG (reference sequence). CDR3 nucleotide sequence: TGTGCCTGGAGTGGGGGTTCGAGCATTCAGTACTTC. It encodes CAWSGGSSIQYF.

This rearrangement joins TRBV7-8 to TRBJ2-3, with D perhaps matching TRBD2 (6 bases). The germline CDR1 and CDR2 sequences are SGHVS and FQNEAQ. The CDR3 extends over 13 amino acids. Trimming took off 8 bases at V and 7 bases at J, with 16 bases between the two ends. CDR3 sequence (DNA): TGTGCCAGCGCGGGGACGGATCGACATACGCAGTATTTT. It yields the protein CASAGTDRHTQYF.

The V gene is TRBV5-6, the J gene TRBJ1-2; TRBD1 agrees at 7 bases. In germline, CDR1 is SGHDT, CDR2 YYEEEE. This CDR3 region has 14 residues. J lost 8 bases, V lost 1 base, and 8 bases had no gene match. The CDR3 DNA reads TGTGCCAGCAGCTTGATCAAGGGGGCTAAGGGCTACACCTTC. Encoded protein: CASSLIKGAKGYTF. The full variable domain, in which reference TRBV5-6 and TRBJ1-2 provide the parts outside the CDR3, is DAGVTQSPTHLIKTRGQQVTLRCSPKSGHDTVSWYQQALGQGPQFIFQYYEEEERQRGNFPDRFSGHQFPNYSSELNVNALLLGDSALYLCASSLIKGAKGYTFGSGTRLTVV.

The V call is TRBV9, the J call TRBJ1-4, with TRBD1 identical over 7 bases. Germline lookup yields CDR1 SGDLS and CDR2 YYNGEE. This CDR3 region has 16 residues. After removal of 1 base from V and 2 bases from J, the junction contained 5 bases not matched to a gene. The CDR3 sequence is CASSVTQGGTNEKLFF. The CDR3 DNA reads as TGTGCCAGCAGCGTAACCCAGGGGGGCACTAATGAAAAACTGTTTTTT.

The CDR3 DNA reads as TGTGCCAGCAGACCGTCCGGGGGACACTATGGCTACACCTTC. It codes for CASRPSGGHYGYTF. The chain links TRBV6-5 to TRBJ1-2; TRBD1 is a possible D gene (5 bases). This CDR3 is 14 amino acids long. Trimming took 6 bases from V and 3 from J, leaving 14 bases between them. Germline lookup yields CDR1 MNHEY and CDR2 SVGAGI.